The rows below give T cell receptor beta chains drawn from one sample of a study of Tregs in tolerant kidney transplant recipients. Using immunoSEQ multiplex PCR, the repertoire was profiled, and TCRdb retains in-frame clones only, with some absent. This sample has hundreds of thousands of clones, with about four fifths found just once. Sequenced sample: CD4+ T cells from blood. The origin of the receptors is a human donor in good health. CDR3s leave out the opening cysteine and the closing phenylalanine or tryptophan. D genes are given only for firm matches. The listing skips clone size in some rows; elsewhere it reads once, few, many or a size class.

length	size	V	D	J	CDR3
12	.	TRBV30	.	TRBJ1-6	AWSVGSANSPLH
11	.	TRBV11-3	.	TRBJ1-1	ASSLEANTEAF
14	.	TRBV11-2	TRBD2	TRBJ2-1	ASSLRTSGGLTITF
13	once	TRBV12-2	.	TRBJ2-7	ASRNLGTGSLEQY
13	.	TRBV7-9	TRBD1	TRBJ2-1	ASSRDRVLNNEQF
12	.	TRBV18	TRBD2	TRBJ2-3	ASSRLAGEDTQY
14	.	TRBV5-1	.	TRBJ2-5	ASSLELGLPAETQY
13	.	TRBV5-1	.	TRBJ2-7	ASSLEATLVYEQY
11	once	TRBV5-4	.	TRBJ1-2	ASSLGENYGYT
14	.	TRBV21-1	.	TRBJ1-6	ASSKVGQFGCSPLH
12	.	TRBV6-1	.	TRBJ2-7	ASSAETGVPLGY
13	few	TRBV19	TRBD1	TRBJ2-7	ASSLGQVPPNEQY
14	.	TRBV6-5	.	TRBJ2-2	ASSYSTRQRTGELF
16	.	TRBV11-2	TRBD2	TRBJ2-3	ASSPPGLASWAQDTQY
13	.	TRBV6-1	.	TRBJ2-1	ASRRVGNTYNEQF
13	.	TRBV6-5	.	TRBJ2-7	ASSYWISGSYEQY
13	few	TRBV2	.	TRBJ2-7	ASSVNGLSSYEQY
14	.	TRBV5-1	.	TRBJ2-5	ASSPFASRAQETQY
13	.	TRBV6-1	TRBD2	TRBJ2-7	ASLTSGGATAEQY
13	.	TRBV19	.	TRBJ2-1	ASSSRPAPYNEQF
15	.	TRBV5-1	TRBD1	TRBJ1-1	ASSLARTGSVDTEAF
12	.	TRBV5-1	TRBD2	TRBJ2-3	ASSGLAGEDTQY